This T cell receptor beta chain was recovered during a study of blood T cell repertoires in COVID-19. The wider study: Some COVID-19 samples were acute and others convalescent; all came from the United States, Italy and Spain.

V gave up 3 bases and J gave up 3 bases; unmatched junction bases: 0. This CDR3 contains 14 residues. The germline V gene encodes CDR1 SGHDN and CDR2 FVKESK. The method was immunoSEQ multiplex PCR; TCRdb's version includes in-frame clones alone and lacks a portion of them. Of approximately 34,000 clones in the sample, approximately 90% are singletons; the top ten hold under 4.5%. The receptor's source is a man between 60 and 70 years old with acute or convalescent COVID-19. The specimen was peripheral blood. The genes are TRBV14 and TRBJ2-1; 9 bases align to TRBD2. The CDR3 loop is CASSHSGSYNEQFF. For the CDR3, the DNA is TGTGCCAGCAGCCATAGCGGGAGCTACAATGAGCAGTTCTTC.